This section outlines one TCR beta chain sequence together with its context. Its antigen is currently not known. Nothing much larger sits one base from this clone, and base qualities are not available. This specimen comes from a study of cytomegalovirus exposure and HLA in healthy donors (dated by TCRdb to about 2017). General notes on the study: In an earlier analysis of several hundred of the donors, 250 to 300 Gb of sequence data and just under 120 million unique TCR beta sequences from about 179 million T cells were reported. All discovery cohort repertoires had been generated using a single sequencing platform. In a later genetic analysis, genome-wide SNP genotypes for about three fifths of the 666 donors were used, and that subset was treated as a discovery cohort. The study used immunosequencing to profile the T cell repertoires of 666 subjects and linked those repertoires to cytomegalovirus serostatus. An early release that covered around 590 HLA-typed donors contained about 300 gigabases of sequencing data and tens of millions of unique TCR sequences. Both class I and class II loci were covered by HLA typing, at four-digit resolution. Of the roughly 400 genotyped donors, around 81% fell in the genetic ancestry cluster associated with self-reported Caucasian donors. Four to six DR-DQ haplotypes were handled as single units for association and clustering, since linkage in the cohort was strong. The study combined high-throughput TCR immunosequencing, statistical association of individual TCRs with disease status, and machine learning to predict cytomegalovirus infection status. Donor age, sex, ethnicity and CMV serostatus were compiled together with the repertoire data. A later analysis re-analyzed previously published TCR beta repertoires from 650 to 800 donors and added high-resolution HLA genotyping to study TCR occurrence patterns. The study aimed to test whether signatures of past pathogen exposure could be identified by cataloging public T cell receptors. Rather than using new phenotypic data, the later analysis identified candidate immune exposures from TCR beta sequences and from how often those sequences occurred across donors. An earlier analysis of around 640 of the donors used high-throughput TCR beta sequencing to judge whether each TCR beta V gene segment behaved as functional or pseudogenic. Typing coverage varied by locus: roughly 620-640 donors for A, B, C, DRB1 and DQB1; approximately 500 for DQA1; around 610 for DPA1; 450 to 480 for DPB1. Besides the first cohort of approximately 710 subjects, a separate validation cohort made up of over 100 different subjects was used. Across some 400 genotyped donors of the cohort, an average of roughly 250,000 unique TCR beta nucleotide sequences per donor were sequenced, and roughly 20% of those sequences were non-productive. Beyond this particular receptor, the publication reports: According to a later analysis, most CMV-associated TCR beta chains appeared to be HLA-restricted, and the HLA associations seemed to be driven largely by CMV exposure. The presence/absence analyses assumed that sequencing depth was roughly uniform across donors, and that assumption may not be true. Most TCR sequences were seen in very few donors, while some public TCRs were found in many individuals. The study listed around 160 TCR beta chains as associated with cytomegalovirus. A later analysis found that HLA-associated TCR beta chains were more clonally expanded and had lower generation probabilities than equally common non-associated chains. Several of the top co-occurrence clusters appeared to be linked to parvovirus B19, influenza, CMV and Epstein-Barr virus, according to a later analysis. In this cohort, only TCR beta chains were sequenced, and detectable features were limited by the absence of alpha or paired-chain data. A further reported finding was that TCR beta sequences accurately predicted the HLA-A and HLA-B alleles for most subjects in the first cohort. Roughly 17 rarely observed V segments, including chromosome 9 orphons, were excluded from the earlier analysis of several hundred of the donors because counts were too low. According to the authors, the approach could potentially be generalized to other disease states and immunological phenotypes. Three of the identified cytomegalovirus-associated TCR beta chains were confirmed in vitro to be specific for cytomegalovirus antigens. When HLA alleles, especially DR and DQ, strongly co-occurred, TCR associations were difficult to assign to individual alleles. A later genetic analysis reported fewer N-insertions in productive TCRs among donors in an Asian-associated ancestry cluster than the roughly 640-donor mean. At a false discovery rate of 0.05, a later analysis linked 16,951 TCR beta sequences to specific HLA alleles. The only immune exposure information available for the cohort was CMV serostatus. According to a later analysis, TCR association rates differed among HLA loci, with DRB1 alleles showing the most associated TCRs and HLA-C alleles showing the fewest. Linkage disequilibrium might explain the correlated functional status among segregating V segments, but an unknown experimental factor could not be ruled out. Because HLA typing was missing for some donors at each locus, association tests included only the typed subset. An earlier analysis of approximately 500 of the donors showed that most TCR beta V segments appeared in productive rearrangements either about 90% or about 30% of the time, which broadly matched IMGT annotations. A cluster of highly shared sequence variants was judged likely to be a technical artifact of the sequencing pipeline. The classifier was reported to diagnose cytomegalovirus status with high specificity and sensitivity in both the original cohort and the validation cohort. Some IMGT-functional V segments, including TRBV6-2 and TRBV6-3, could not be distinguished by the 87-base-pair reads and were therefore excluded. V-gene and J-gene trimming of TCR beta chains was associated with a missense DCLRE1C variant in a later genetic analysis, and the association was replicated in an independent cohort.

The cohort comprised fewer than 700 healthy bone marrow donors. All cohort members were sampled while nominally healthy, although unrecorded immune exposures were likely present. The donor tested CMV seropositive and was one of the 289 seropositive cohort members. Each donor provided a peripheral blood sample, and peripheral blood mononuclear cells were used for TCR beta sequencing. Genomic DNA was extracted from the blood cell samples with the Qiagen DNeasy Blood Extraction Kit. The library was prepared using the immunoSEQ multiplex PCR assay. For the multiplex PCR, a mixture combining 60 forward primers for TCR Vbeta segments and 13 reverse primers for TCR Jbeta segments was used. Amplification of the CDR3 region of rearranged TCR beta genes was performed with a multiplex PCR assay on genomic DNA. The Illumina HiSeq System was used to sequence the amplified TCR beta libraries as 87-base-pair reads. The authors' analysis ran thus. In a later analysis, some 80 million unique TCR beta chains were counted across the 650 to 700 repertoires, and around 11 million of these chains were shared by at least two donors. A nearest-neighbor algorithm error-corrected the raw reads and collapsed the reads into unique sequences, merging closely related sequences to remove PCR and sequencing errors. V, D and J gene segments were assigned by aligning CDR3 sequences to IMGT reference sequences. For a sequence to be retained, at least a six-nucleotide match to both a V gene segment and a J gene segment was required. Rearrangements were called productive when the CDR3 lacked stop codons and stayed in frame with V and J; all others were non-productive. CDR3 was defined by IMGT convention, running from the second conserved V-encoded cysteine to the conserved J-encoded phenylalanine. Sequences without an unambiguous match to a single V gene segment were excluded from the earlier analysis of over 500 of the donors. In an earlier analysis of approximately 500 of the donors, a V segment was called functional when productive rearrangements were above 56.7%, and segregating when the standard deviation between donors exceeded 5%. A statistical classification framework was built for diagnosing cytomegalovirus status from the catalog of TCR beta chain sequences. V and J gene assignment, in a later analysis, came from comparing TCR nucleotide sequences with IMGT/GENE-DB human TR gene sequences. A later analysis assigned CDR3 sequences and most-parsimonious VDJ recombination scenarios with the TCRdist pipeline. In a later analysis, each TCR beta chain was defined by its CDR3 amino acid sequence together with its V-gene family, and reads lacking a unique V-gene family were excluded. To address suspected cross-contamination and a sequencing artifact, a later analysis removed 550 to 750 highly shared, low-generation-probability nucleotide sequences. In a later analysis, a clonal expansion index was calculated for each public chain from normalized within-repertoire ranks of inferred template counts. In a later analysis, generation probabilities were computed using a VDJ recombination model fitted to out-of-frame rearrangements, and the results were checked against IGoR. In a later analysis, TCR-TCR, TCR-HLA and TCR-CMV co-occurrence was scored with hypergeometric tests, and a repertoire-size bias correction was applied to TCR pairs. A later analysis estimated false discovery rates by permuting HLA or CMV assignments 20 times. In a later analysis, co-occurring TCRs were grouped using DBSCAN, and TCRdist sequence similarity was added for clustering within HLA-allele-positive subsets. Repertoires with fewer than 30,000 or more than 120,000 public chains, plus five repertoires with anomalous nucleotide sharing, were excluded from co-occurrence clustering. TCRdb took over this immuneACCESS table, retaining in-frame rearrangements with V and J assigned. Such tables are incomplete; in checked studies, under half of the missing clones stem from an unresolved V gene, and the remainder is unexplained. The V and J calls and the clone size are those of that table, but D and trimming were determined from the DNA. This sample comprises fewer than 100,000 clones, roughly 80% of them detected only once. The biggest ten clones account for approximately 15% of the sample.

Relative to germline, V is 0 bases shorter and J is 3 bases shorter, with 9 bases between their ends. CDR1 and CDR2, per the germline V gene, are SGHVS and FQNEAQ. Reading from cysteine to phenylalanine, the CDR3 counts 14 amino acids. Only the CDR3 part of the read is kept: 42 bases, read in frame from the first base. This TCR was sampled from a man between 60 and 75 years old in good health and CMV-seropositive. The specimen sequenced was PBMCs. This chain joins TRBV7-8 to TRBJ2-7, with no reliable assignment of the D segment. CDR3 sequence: CASSLAENNYEQYF. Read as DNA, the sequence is TGTGCCAGCAGCTTAGCGGAGAATAACTACGAGCAGTACTTC.